This paragraph reports one TCR beta chain. Its antigen remains unidentified. 60 Vbeta and 13 Jbeta primers were used in PCR. Produced via immunoSEQ multiplex PCR; TCRdb's table is partial and in-frame only. The table includes roughly 100,000 clones, 76% detected once. Germline V gene sequence: CDR1 MDHEN, CDR2 SYDVKM. Trimming took 4 bases from V and 0 from J, leaving 7 bases between them. The CDR3 extends over 14 amino acids. The data are from a study of cytomegalovirus exposure and HLA in healthy donors. Study findings and constraints: HLA alleles were associated with 15,000 to 20,000 TCR beta sequences in a later analysis at 0.05 false discovery rate. Exclusion applied to some V segments, including TRBV6-2 and TRBV6-3, as they were indistinguishable.

The source is a man aged 25-45 years in good health and CMV-seropositive. The chain combines TRBV28 with TRBJ1-5; D is unresolved. The specimen was PBMCs. The CDR3 coding sequence is TGTGCCAGCAGTTCCGACAATAGCAATCAGCCCCAGCATTTT. It yields the protein CASSSDNSNQPQHF.